This T cell receptor beta chain was found in a study of T cell responses to AZD1222 COVID-19 vaccine. Trimming removed 2 bases from V and 5 bases from J, with 7 bases in between. Per the germline V gene, CDR1 is KGHSH and CDR2 is LQKENI. The CDR3 extends over 13 amino acids. Generated by immunoSEQ multiplex PCR, the TCRdb table keeps only in-frame clones and is missing some. Of 90,000 to 110,000 clones in the sample, roughly 90% were seen once. This chain uses TRBV18 with TRBJ2-1; D gene ambiguous. The sequences come from peripheral blood, collected on day 0 of AZD1222 vaccination. This TCR came from an adult in good health. The CDR3 nucleotides read TGTGCCAGCTCACCATCGACGGACAATGAGCAGTTCTTC. Its translation is CASSPSTDNEQFF.